The clone carrying this TCR beta chain is medium-sized (0.01 to 0.1%) by share. Blood genomic DNA input for TRB amplification was about 240-550 ng. BIOMED2 TRB-A/B primer pools were used in multiplex TRB PCR. TCRdb independently ran MiXCR on the multiplex PCR reads; one entry per CDR3 protein. The table shows roughly 15,000 distinct CDR3 sequences, with more than 25% occurring only once. The data stem from a study of T and B cells in COVID-19 patients. This CDR3 has 13 residues. Trimming took 2 bases from V and 0 from J, leaving 4 bases between them. Germline V gene sequence: CDR1 LNHDA, CDR2 SQIVND (reference sequence).

This clonotype was obtained from a human donor who had recovered from COVID-19. Sequencing was done on a sample of blood. V and J are TRBV19 and TRBJ2-5; no firm D call. CDR3 nucleotide sequence: TGTGCCAGTAGTATACGGTACCAAGAGACCCAGTACTTC. Translated: CASSIRYQETQYF.